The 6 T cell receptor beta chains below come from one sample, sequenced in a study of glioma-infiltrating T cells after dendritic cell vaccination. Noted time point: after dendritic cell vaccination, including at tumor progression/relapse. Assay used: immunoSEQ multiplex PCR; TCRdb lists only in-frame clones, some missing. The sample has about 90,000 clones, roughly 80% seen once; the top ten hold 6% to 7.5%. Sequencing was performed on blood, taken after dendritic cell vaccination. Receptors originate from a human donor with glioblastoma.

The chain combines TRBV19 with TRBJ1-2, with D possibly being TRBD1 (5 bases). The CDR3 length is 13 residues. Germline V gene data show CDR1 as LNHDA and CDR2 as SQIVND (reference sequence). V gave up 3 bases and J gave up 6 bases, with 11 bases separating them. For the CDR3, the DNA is TGTGCCAGTAGTATCGCGACAGAAGATGGCTACACCTTC. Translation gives CASSIATEDGYTF.

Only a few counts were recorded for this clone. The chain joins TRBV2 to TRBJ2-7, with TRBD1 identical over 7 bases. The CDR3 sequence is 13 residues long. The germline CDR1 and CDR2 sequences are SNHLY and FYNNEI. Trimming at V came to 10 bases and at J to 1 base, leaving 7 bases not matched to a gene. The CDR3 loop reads CAIGTDLSYEQYF. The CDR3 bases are TGTGCCATCGGGACAGACCTTTCCTACGAGCAGTACTTC.

The CDR3 nucleotides are TGTGCCAGCAGCCCTCGGACAGTTATAGGCACTGAAGCTTTCTTT. Amino acid sequence: CASSPRTVIGTEAFF. The genes are TRBV7-8 and TRBJ1-1; possibly TRBD1 for D (6 bases). V lost 5 bases and J lost 4, with 17 bases in between. Germline CDR1 SGHVS, CDR2 FQNEAQ. The CDR3 runs to 15 residues.

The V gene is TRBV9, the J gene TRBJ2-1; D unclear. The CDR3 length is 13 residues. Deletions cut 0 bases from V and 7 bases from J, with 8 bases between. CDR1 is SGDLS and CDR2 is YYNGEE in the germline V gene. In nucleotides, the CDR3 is TGTGCCAGCAGCGTAGTTAACGGGAATGAGCAGTTCTTC. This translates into CASSVVNGNEQFF.

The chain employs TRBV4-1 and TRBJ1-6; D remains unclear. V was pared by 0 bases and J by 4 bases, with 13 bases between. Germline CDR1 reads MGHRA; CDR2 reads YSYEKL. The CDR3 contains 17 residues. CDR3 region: CASSQERGFGYNSPLHF. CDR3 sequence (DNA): TGCGCCAGCAGCCAAGAGCGGGGATTCGGTTATAATTCACCCCTCCACTTT.

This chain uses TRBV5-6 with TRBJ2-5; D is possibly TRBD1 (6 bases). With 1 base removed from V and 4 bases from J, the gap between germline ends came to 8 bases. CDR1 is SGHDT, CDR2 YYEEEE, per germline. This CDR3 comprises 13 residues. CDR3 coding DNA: TGTGCCAGCAGCTTGAGGGGGAGAGAGACCCAGTACTTC. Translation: CASSLRGRETQYF.